This T cell receptor beta chain was identified during a study of shared T cell receptors in the human thymus. This clone showed up just once. The CDR3 length is 18 residues. Germline V lookup: CDR1 LGHNA, CDR2 YSLEER. Germline trimming cut 4 bases from V and 0 bases from J; bases unmatched to any gene: 9. The assay was immunoSEQ multiplex PCR, and TCRdb's table has in-frame clones only and misses some. The table has about 540,000 clones, around three quarters seen once. The same sample was also used in a study of human thymus T cells. As that study records: The sample donors, healthy Finnish infants, were having corrective surgery for congenital heart defects. Resections that were taken during corrective heart surgery supplied the thymus tissue. Repertoires sampled from thymus and blood appeared biased in V and J gene usage. As related research reported, thymic repertoires overlapped highly among unrelated individuals.

Sequencing used thymocytes. This TCR was recovered from a boy in the first two years of life with a congenital heart defect. The V and J genes are TRBV4-3 and TRBJ2-4; 10 bases are a match to TRBD2. CDR3 bases: TGCGCCAGCAGCCGGCGGAAGCGGGGGGGGGTAGCCAAAAACATTCAGTACTTC. Translating it yields CASSRRKRGGVAKNIQYF.